This passage covers 27 T cell receptor beta chains from one sample sequenced in a study of blood T cell repertoires in COVID-19. Generated by immunoSEQ multiplex PCR, the TCRdb table keeps only in-frame clones and is missing some. Of around 400,000 clones listed, more than 75% are singletons. Input material: peripheral blood. These receptors were taken from a woman in her twenties or thirties with COVID-19, enrolled during active disease.

This chain connects TRBV28 to TRBJ2-6; 10 bases line up with TRBD1. This CDR3 region has 17 residues. The J segment lost 2 bases and the V segment lost 5 bases, leaving 6 bases of the junction unmatched. Germline V lookup: CDR1 MDHEN, CDR2 SYDVKM. CDR3 sequence reads: CASSIYGTGAGANVLTF. The DNA for the CDR3 is TGTGCCAGCAGTATATACGGGACAGGGGCTGGGGCCAACGTCCTGACTTTC.

V is TRBV4-1 and J is TRBJ2-4; D may be TRBD2 (5 bases). The length of the CDR3 is 13 residues. Germline V gives CDR1 MGHRA, CDR2 YSYEKL. V dropped 1 base and J dropped 7 bases, with 8 bases sitting between them. The chain's CDR3 is CASSQAGENIQYF. The DNA of the CDR3 is TGCGCCAGCAGCCAAGCCGGGGAGAACATTCAGTACTTC.

The chain carries TRBV6-6 and TRBJ2-7; 11 bases agree with TRBD2. After removal of 6 bases from V and 2 bases from J, the junction contained 9 bases not matched to a gene. Germline V gene sequence: CDR1 MNHNY, CDR2 SVGAGI (reference sequence). The CDR3 runs to 16 residues. The CDR3 sequence is CASRPSGLAETYEQYF. For the CDR3, the DNA is TGTGCCAGCAGGCCCTCGGGACTAGCGGAAACCTACGAGCAGTACTTC.

The J gene is TRBJ1-3, the V gene TRBV30, with 7 bases lining up with TRBD1. The CDR3 has 14 amino acids. The junction had 4 bases not matched to a gene; V was cut back by 5 bases and J by 0 bases. Germline CDR1 GTSNPN, CDR2 SVGIG (reference sequence). The CDR3 reads CAWLDRHSGNTIYF. CDR3 DNA sequence: TGTGCCTGGCTGGACAGGCACTCTGGAAACACCATATATTTT.

This rearrangement joins TRBV3-1 (or the pseudogene TRBV3-2) to TRBJ2-7, with TRBD1 matching over 9 bases. After removal of 4 bases from V and 3 bases from J, the junction contained 13 bases not matched to a gene. The CDR3 is 17 residues long. CDR1 and CDR2 (germline): LGHDT, YNNKEL (reference sequence). As DNA, the CDR3 is TGTGCCAGCAGCCCTCTCACCGCTCAGGGACAGGGCTACGAGCAGTACTTC. Translating it yields CASSPLTAQGQGYEQYF.

The chain joins TRBV9 to TRBJ2-7; TRBD1 agrees at 8 bases. Germline V gene data show CDR1 as SGDLS and CDR2 as YYNGEE. This CDR3 contains 15 residues. V shed 4 bases and J 6 bases; nucleotides not matched to a gene: 12. CDR3 sequence: CASSPRTGWRAEQYF. CDR3 in DNA: TGTGCCAGCAGCCCGAGGACAGGGTGGAGGGCCGAGCAGTACTTC.

The genes are TRBV18 and TRBJ1-1; TRBD1 matches 9 bases. The junction had 3 bases not matched to a gene; V was cut back by 5 bases and J by 2 bases. The CDR3 has 14 amino acids. In germline, CDR1 is KGHSH, CDR2 LQKENI. As DNA, the CDR3 is TGTGCCAGCTCATCTACAGGGGGCAACACTGAAGCTTTCTTT. It encodes CASSSTGGNTEAFF.

This clone has a single count. The chain combines TRBV28 with TRBJ2-3; D call uncertain. V dropped 6 bases and J dropped 5 bases, with 18 bases sitting between them. The CDR3 length is 15 residues. Germline V gene sequence: CDR1 MDHEN, CDR2 SYDVKM. CDR3 coding DNA: TGTGCCAGCAGGTCGCTATCTATAAAACGAGATACGCAGTATTTT. Encoded protein: CASRSLSIKRDTQYF.

The chain is built from TRBV15 and TRBJ1-1; the D gene is possibly TRBD1 (6 bases). V lost 1 base, J lost 6 bases, and 15 bases lay in between. Germline V gene data show CDR1 as LNHNV and CDR2 as YYDKDF (reference sequence). CDR3 size: 15 residues. CDR3 residues: CATSRVLQGNSEAFF. In nucleotides, the CDR3 is TGTGCCACCAGCAGAGTTTTACAGGGAAATTCTGAAGCTTTCTTT. Complete variable domain (other parts from reference TRBV15 and TRBJ1-1): DAMVIQNPRYQVTQFGKPVTLSCSQTLNHNVMYWYQQKSSQAPKLLFHYYDKDFNNEADTPDNFQSRRPNTSFCFLDIRSPGLGDTAMYLCATSRVLQGNSEAFFGQGTRLTVV.

The chain couples TRBV28 to TRBJ2-1; no reliable D call. Trimming pared 8 bases from V and 5 bases from J, leaving 10 bases between. The CDR3 extends over 12 amino acids. Germline CDR1 MDHEN, CDR2 SYDVKM. The CDR3: CASRVLDNEQFF. The CDR3 bases are TGTGCCAGCCGGGTGCTGGACAATGAGCAGTTCTTC.

The genes are TRBV30 and TRBJ1-2; a weak D match, TRBD1 (6 bases). Germline V gene data show CDR1 as GTSNPN and CDR2 as SVGIG (reference sequence). The length of the CDR3 is 12 residues. V lost 1 base, J lost 11 bases, and 14 bases lay in between. The CDR3, as DNA: TGTGCCTGGAGTGCCTCGACAGGCACGTACACCTTC. As protein: CAWSASTGTYTF.

The chain is built from TRBV4-1 and TRBJ2-5; possible D gene TRBD2, 7 bases. The V end lost 0 bases, the J end lost 5 bases, and 16 bases lay between the germline ends. The CDR3 totals 16 residues. The germline V gene has CDR1 MGHRA and CDR2 YSYEKL. CDR3 loop: CASSQDRAEGGETQYF. The CDR3 DNA is TGCGCCAGCAGCCAAGATCGGGCGGAGGGGGGGGAGACCCAGTACTTC.

The chain carries TRBV5-1 and TRBJ2-3; TRBD1 might be the D (7 bases). Per germline, CDR1 SGHRS and CDR2 YFSETQ. CDR3 length equals 15 residues. The V end lost 6 bases, the J end lost 0 bases, and 14 bases lay between the germline ends. This chain's CDR3 is CASKEGATSTDTQYF. DNA of the CDR3: TGCGCCAGCAAGGAGGGGGCGACTAGCACAGATACGCAGTATTTT.

The chain employs TRBV24-1 and TRBJ2-3; D uncertain. This CDR3 region has 13 residues. The V and J ends lost 3 bases and 6 bases respectively, with 9 bases between them. Per germline, CDR1 KGHDR and CDR2 SFDVKD. In DNA form, the CDR3 reads TGTGCCACCAGTGATCTAGTAACGGATACGCAGTATTTT. Amino acid sequence: CATSDLVTDTQYF.

V usage is TRBV7-8 and J usage is TRBJ2-3; TRBD2 aligns across 7 bases. CDR1 is SGHVS, CDR2 FQNEAQ, per germline. This CDR3 has 15 amino acids. J lost 2 bases, V lost 6 bases, and 8 bases had no gene match. Written as DNA, the CDR3 is TGTGCCAGCAGTTTCAGAGCGGGGACCACAGATACGCAGTATTTT. Translated: CASSFRAGTTDTQYF.

This chain uses TRBV2 with TRBJ1-4, with D tentatively TRBD1 (6 bases). The CDR3 spans 15 residues. Trimming left V 6 bases short and J 6 bases short, with 17 bases between. The V gene's germline CDR1 is SNHLY and CDR2 FYNNEI. CDR3 in amino acids: CASSPRGRLDEKLFF. CDR3 sequence (DNA): TGTGCCAGCAGCCCGCGGGGGCGATTGGATGAAAAACTGTTTTTT.

J is TRBJ2-7 and V is TRBV7-2, with TRBD2 matching over 8 bases. Looked up from germline, CDR1 is SGHTA and CDR2 is FQGNSA. This CDR3 contains 16 residues. V was clipped by 1 base and J by 2 bases; unmatched bases: 7. In DNA, the CDR3 is TGTGCCAGCAGCTTAGGGGCGGGAGGCCCTACCTACGAGCAGTACTTC. It codes for CASSLGAGGPTYEQYF.

The V call is TRBV14, the J call TRBJ2-1; D is possibly TRBD2 (5 bases). From germline, CDR1 is SGHDN and CDR2 FVKESK. The V and J ends lost 1 base and 8 bases respectively, with 21 bases between them. This CDR3 spans 17 amino acids. CDR3 in DNA: TGTGCCAGCAGCCAAGGGGTCCAGGACTCCAATAGAGATGAGCAGTTCTTC. Residues: CASSQGVQDSNRDEQFF.

The V gene is TRBV7-3, the J gene TRBJ2-1; D is perhaps TRBD2 (5 bases). Per germline, CDR1 SGHTA and CDR2 FQGTGA. Trimming took off 5 bases at V and 8 bases at J, with 13 bases between the two ends. The CDR3 is made up of 13 amino acids. CDR3 bases: TGTGCCAGCAGCCAACTACTAGATCATGAGCAGTTCTTC. It yields the protein CASSQLLDHEQFF. Full variable domain (remainder filled in from reference TRBV7-3 and TRBJ2-1): GAGVSQTPSNKVTEKGKYVELRCDPISGHTALYWYRQSLGQGPEFLIYFQGTGAADDSGLPNDRFFAVRPEGSVSTLKIQRTERGDSAVYLCASSQLLDHEQFFGPGTRLTVL.

As to this clone: Other DNA sequences in this sample translate to the same CDR3. The chain recombines TRBV18 with TRBJ1-1; D remains unclear. V lost 3 bases, J lost 1 base, and 6 bases lay in between. Germline CDR1 KGHSH, CDR2 LQKENI. The CDR3 is made up of 13 amino acids. For the CDR3, the DNA is TGTGCCAGCTCACCGGCAGGGAACACTGAAGCTTTCTTT. This codes for CASSPAGNTEAFF. Together with reference TRBV18 and TRBJ1-1, the CDR3 gives the full variable domain: NAGVMQNPRHLVRRRGQEARLRCSPMKGHSHVYWYRQLPEEGLKFMVYLQKENIIDESGMPKERFSAEFPKEGPSILRIQQVVRGDSAAYFCASSPAGNTEAFFGQGTRLTVV.

The chain joins TRBV9 to TRBJ2-1; 7 bases line up with TRBD2. The CDR3 totals 15 residues. V lost 0 bases, J lost 8 bases, and 8 bases stayed unmatched. Per germline, CDR1 SGDLS and CDR2 YYNGEE. The CDR3 sequence: CASSVGTSGAYEQFF. Written as DNA, the CDR3 is TGTGCCAGCAGCGTAGGGACTAGTGGGGCCTATGAGCAGTTCTTC. The variable domain in full, with the rest retrieved from reference TRBV9 and TRBJ2-1, is DSGVTQTPKHLITATGQRVTLRCSPRSGDLSVYWYQQSLDQGLQFLIQYYNGEERAKGNILERFSAQQFPDLHSELNLSSLELGDSALYFCASSVGTSGAYEQFFGPGTRLTVL.

Comment on this clone: In the same sample, other DNA sequences code for this CDR3. The V gene is TRBV7-9, the J gene TRBJ1-1, with 8 bases that match TRBD1. The V segment lost 5 bases and the J segment 10 bases; nucleotides outside the gene matches: 3. The CDR3 extends over 11 amino acids. Germline CDR1 reads SEHNR; CDR2 reads FQNEAQ (reference sequence). In DNA, the CDR3 is TGTGCCAGCAGCCCCGACAGGGGAGCTTTCTTT. It encodes CASSPDRGAFF.

This clone was seen once. The rearrangement joins TRBV6-1 to TRBJ1-4, with D maybe TRBD1 (5 bases). V dropped 1 base and J dropped 0 bases, with 12 bases sitting between them. There are 17 residues in the CDR3. Germline CDR1 MNHNS, CDR2 SASEGT. The CDR3: CASSEGFGGATNEKLFF. The CDR3 DNA follows: TGTGCCAGCAGTGAAGGGTTCGGGGGGGCAACTAATGAAAAACTGTTTTTT.

The V and J genes are TRBV2 and TRBJ2-7; D might be TRBD1 (6 bases). Between the trimmed V and J ends, which lost 7 bases and 6 bases, there was a span of 13 bases. This CDR3 contains 12 residues. Germline V gene data show CDR1 as SNHLY and CDR2 as FYNNEI. The CDR3: CASTWGPSEQYF. DNA for the CDR3: TGTGCCAGCACTTGGGGGCCAAGCGAGCAGTACTTC.

The V call is TRBV28, the J call TRBJ1-1; TRBD1 agrees at 7 bases. V lost 5 bases and J lost 5; bases outside the gene matches: 11. The CDR3 sequence is 15 residues long. Germline V gene data show CDR1 as MDHEN and CDR2 as SYDVKM. The CDR3 loop is CASSQRTGGRTEAFF. CDR3 bases: TGTGCCAGCAGTCAACGGACAGGAGGAAGGACTGAAGCTTTCTTT.

This rearrangement joins TRBV30 to TRBJ1-5; 7 nucleotides line up with TRBD1. The V gene's germline CDR1 is GTSNPN and CDR2 SVGIG (reference sequence). Trimming removed 4 bases from V and 4 bases from J; junction bases left unmatched: 4. CDR3 length equals 13 residues. CDR3: CAWNGQANQPQHF. As DNA, the CDR3 is TGTGCCTGGAACGGACAGGCTAATCAGCCCCAGCATTTT. Full variable domain (rest looked up from reference TRBV30 and TRBJ1-5): SQTIHQWPATLVQPVGSPLSLECTVEGTSNPNLYWYRQAAGRGLQLLFYSVGIGQISSEVPQNLSASRPQDRQFILSSKKLLLSDSGFYLCAWNGQANQPQHFGDGTRLSIL.

The chain uses TRBV19 and TRBJ2-1; 9 nucleotides agree with TRBD2. V lost 5 bases and J lost 8; bases outside the gene matches: 4. From germline, CDR1 is LNHDA and CDR2 SQIVND (reference sequence). The CDR3 has 13 residues. The CDR3 DNA follows: TGTGCCAGTAGTGGGACTAGCCTCGATGAGCAGTTCTTC. Translating gives CASSGTSLDEQFF.